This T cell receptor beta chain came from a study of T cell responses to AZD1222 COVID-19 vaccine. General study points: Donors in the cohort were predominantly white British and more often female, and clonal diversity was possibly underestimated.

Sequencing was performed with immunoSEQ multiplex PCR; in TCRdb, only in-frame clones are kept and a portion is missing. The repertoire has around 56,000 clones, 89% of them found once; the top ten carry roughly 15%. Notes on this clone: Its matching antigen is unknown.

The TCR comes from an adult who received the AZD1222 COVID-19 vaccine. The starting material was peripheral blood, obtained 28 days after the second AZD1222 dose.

CDR3: CASSFDRGRHEKLFF. CDR3 in DNA: TGTGCCAGCAGCTTTGACAGGGGAAGGCATGAAAAACTGTTTTTT. The V call is TRBV11-3, the J call TRBJ1-4; 8 bases are a match to TRBD1. Trimming cost V 3 bases and J 6 bases; bases outside gene matches: 6. CDR3 length: 15 amino acids. Germline assignment: CDR1 SGHNT and CDR2 YENEEA.